These 5 T cell receptor beta chains were sequenced from one sample in a study of human T cells and chemical hapten exposure. TCRdb processed the RACE reads anew with MiXCR; each CDR3 protein has one entry. This sample has more than 80,000 distinct CDR3 sequences, with more than 10% found just once. Described time point: pre-sensitization, week 0. Treatment in this sample: therapeutic diphenylcyclopropenone sensitization with weekly scalp DPC. The source was whole blood, collected in connection with sensitization to the hapten diphenylcyclopropenone (DPC). These TCRs come from a woman in her forties or fifties with alopecia areata. Some clones in this sample may be carry-over from other donors' samples.

This chain joins TRBV28 and TRBJ1-1; no firm D call. Trimming pared 2 bases from V and 5 bases from J, leaving 9 bases between. CDR3 size: 13 residues. The V gene's germline CDR1 is MDHEN and CDR2 SYDVKM. CDR3 loop: CASSLTGVTEAFF. In DNA, the CDR3 is TGTGCCAGCAGTTTAACCGGGGTTACTGAAGCTTTCTTT.

Here the CDR3 DNA reads TGTGCCATCAGTGAGGTGCAGGGGGCTTACGAGCAGTACTTC. Amino acids: CAISEVQGAYEQYF. J is TRBJ2-7 and V is TRBV10-3; 8 bases fit TRBD1. The V gene end was trimmed by 2 bases and the J gene end by 4 bases; junction bases not matched to a gene: 4. Germline V gene data show CDR1 as ENHRY and CDR2 as SYGVKD. The CDR3 contains 14 residues.

This chain joins TRBV6-1 and TRBJ2-3; a weak D match, TRBD1 (6 bases). The CDR3 spans 14 residues. V was clipped by 4 bases and J by 5 bases, with 13 bases between them. Looked up from germline, CDR1 is MNHNS and CDR2 is SASEGT. CDR3 protein: CASSGRQAQDTQYF. CDR3 sequence (DNA): TGTGCCAGCAGTGGTCGACAGGCACAAGATACGCAGTATTTT.

Ten or more counts support this clonotype. This sequence joins TRBV29-1 and TRBJ1-1; D call uncertain. Germline V gene lookup returns CDR1 SQVTM and CDR2 ANQGSEA. The CDR3 runs 13 residues. The germline V and J ends were trimmed by 4 bases and 0 bases, with 9 bases remaining between them. The CDR3 DNA follows: TGCAGCGTTGCGGGGAGGTTGAACACTGAAGCTTTCTTT. It specifies CSVAGRLNTEAFF.

The CDR3 loop is CASSLMRTSGTNTGELFF. For the CDR3, the DNA is TGTGCCAGCAGCCTAATGAGGACTAGCGGAACGAACACCGGGGAGCTGTTTTTT. The chain is built from TRBV28 and TRBJ2-2, with 10 positions matching TRBD2. Germline-derived CDR1 and CDR2 are MDHEN and SYDVKM. The V segment lost 6 bases and the J segment 0 bases; nucleotides outside the gene matches: 10. The CDR3 has 18 residues.